The 17 T cell receptor beta chains below come from one sample, sequenced in a study of identical twins. TCRdb ran MiXCR on the 5' RACE reads and lists one entry per CDR3 protein. The table records around 250,000 distinct CDR3 sequences, 5.5% to 7.5% of them present only once. These data also featured in a second study, about T cells expressing NK-cell markers.

Sequencing was performed on CD8+ T cells sorted from blood. The receptors shown here come from a woman aged 18-30 years in good health.

This clonotype was found many times. The gene calls are TRBV9 and TRBJ2-5; the D is unclear. CDR1 and CDR2 from the germline V gene are SGDLS and YYNGEE. V was pared by 4 bases and J by 1 base, with 11 bases between. CDR3 length: 14 amino acids. CDR3 loop: CASSPPVGQETQYF. For the CDR3, the DNA is TGTGCCAGCAGCCCCCCCGTGGGCCAAGAGACCCAGTACTTC.

This clonotype was observed a few times. The gene calls are TRBV2 and TRBJ2-7; TRBD2 aligns across 11 bases. The CDR3 contains 17 residues. From germline, CDR1 is SNHLY and CDR2 FYNNEI. Unmatched junction bases numbered 17, after V lost 8 bases and J lost 5 bases. CDR3 coding DNA: TGTGCCAGCCAAGGTAGTAGCGGGGGGGCACGGCTCGACGAGCAGTACTTC. Encoded protein: CASQGSSGGARLDEQYF.

This clonotype showed up just a few times. This chain uses TRBV11-1 with TRBJ2-1; perhaps TRBD1 as D (7 bases). The ends were cut back, 5 bases at V and 5 bases at J, with 25 bases in the middle. The CDR3 loop spans 18 amino acids. Germline CDR1 is SGHAT and CDR2 is FQDESV (reference sequence). The CDR3 nucleotides are TGTGCCAGCAGCCTTAGAAGGTCGAGACAGGGAGGCGACAATGAGCAGTTCTTC. This gives the protein CASSLRRSRQGGDNEQFF. Combining the CDR3 with reference TRBV11-1 and TRBJ2-1 gives the whole variable domain EAEVAQSPRYKITEKSQAVAFWCDPISGHATLYWYRQILGQGPELLVQFQDESVVDDSQLPKDRFSAERLKGVDSTLKIQPAELGDSAMYLCASSLRRSRQGGDNEQFFGPGTRLTVL.

This clonotype appeared many times. The chain employs TRBV29-1 and TRBJ2-2, with no clear D. This CDR3 spans 13 amino acids. CDR1 is SQVTM, CDR2 ANQGSEA, per germline. V was pared by 4 bases and J by 3 bases, with 9 bases between. Here the CDR3 DNA reads TGCAGCGTTGTACGGAGACACACCGGGGAGCTGTTTTTT. Its translation is CSVVRRHTGELFF.

The rearrangement joins TRBV20-1 to TRBJ2-1, with D maybe TRBD2 (7 bases). Trimming left V 3 bases short and J 0 bases short, with 12 bases between. The CDR3 is 15 amino acids. The germline V gene has CDR1 DFQATT and CDR2 SNEGSKA (reference sequence). CDR3 DNA: TGCAGTGCTAGGGGGGGGACAAGCTCCTACAATGAGCAGTTCTTC. It specifies CSARGGTSSYNEQFF.

This chain joins TRBV7-2 and TRBJ2-1, with 11 bases matching TRBD1. The CDR3 consists of 17 residues. Germline assignment: CDR1 SGHTA and CDR2 FQGNSA. V lost 6 bases to trimming and J lost 6 bases; unmatched junction nucleotides: 13. The CDR3 DNA is TGTGCCAGCAGGCTGTCATCTTGGACAGGGGGCTTCAATGAGCAGTTCTTC. It translates to CASRLSSWTGGFNEQFF.

This chain links TRBV5-1 with TRBJ2-1; 7 nucleotides align to TRBD2. V trimming: 3 bases; J trimming: 6 bases; junction bases outside the gene matches: 15. CDR1 and CDR2 from the germline V gene are SGHRS and YFSETQ. The CDR3 runs 17 residues. The CDR3: CASSSWEGLQGGNEQFF. The DNA for the CDR3 is TGCGCCAGCAGCTCCTGGGAGGGGCTCCAGGGCGGCAATGAGCAGTTCTTC.

The sample holds a few counts of this clonotype. The genes are TRBV4-3 and TRBJ2-7; the D call may be TRBD1 or TRBD2 (5 bases each). This CDR3 comprises 14 residues. The germline gives CDR1 LGHNA, CDR2 YSLEER. V was shortened by 1 base and J by 5 bases, with 12 bases between the two germline ends. The CDR3 is CASSQGGFGDEQYF. In DNA, the CDR3 is TGCGCCAGCAGCCAAGGGGGGTTCGGGGACGAGCAGTACTTC.

This chain joins TRBV29-1 and TRBJ1-2; the D is unclear. The CDR3 extends over 15 amino acids. From germline, CDR1 is SQVTM and CDR2 ANQGSEA. Deletions cut 0 bases from V and 2 bases from J, with 13 bases between. This CDR3 reads CSVEDLSGINYGYTF. The CDR3 DNA sequence: TGCAGCGTTGAAGATCTGTCCGGGATAAACTATGGCTACACCTTC.

V usage is TRBV29-1 and J usage is TRBJ1-2; D unresolved. CDR3 length equals 13 residues. The V end was cut by 5 bases, the J end by 0 bases, with 10 bases between. Germline values: CDR1 SQVTM, CDR2 ANQGSEA. CDR3 region: CSVSSSSNYGYTF. In DNA form, the CDR3 reads TGCAGCGTTTCGAGCTCTTCTAACTATGGCTACACCTTC.

The table lists this clonotype with many counts. V and J are TRBV7-9 and TRBJ1-2; no firm D call. V was shortened by 5 bases and J by 0 bases, with 16 bases between the two germline ends. Per germline, CDR1 SEHNR and CDR2 FQNEAQ (reference sequence). This CDR3 spans 16 amino acids. The chain's CDR3 is CASSPPLGSPNYGYTF. The CDR3 DNA is TGTGCCAGCAGCCCCCCTTTGGGCAGCCCTAACTATGGCTACACCTTC.

This chain joins TRBV9 and TRBJ2-1, with 13 nucleotides matching TRBD2. Looked up from germline, CDR1 is SGDLS and CDR2 is YYNGEE. The V and J ends lost 4 bases and 5 bases, in that order; junction bases with no gene match: 9. The CDR3 loop spans 17 amino acids. This chain's CDR3 is CASSLRLAGGINNEQFF. In DNA, the CDR3 is TGTGCCAGCAGCCTTCGACTAGCGGGGGGTATAAACAATGAGCAGTTCTTC. Filled out from reference TRBV9 and TRBJ2-1, the complete variable domain reads DSGVTQTPKHLITATGQRVTLRCSPRSGDLSVYWYQQSLDQGLQFLIQYYNGEERAKGNILERFSAQQFPDLHSELNLSSLELGDSALYFCASSLRLAGGINNEQFFGPGTRLTVL.

V and J are TRBV5-1 and TRBJ2-7; 8 nucleotides align to TRBD2. Trimming at V came to 0 bases and at J to 5 bases, leaving 4 bases not matched to a gene. Per the germline V gene, CDR1 is SGHRS and CDR2 is YFSETQ. This CDR3 has 14 residues. The CDR3 protein is CASSLGAGVNEQYF. As DNA, the CDR3 is TGCGCCAGCAGCTTGGGAGCGGGAGTGAACGAGCAGTACTTC. Together with reference TRBV5-1 and TRBJ2-7, the CDR3 gives the full variable domain: KAGVTQTPRYLIKTRGQQVTLSCSPISGHRSVSWYQQTPGQGLQFLFEYFSETQRNKGNFPGRFSGRQFSNSRSEMNVSTLELGDSALYLCASSLGAGVNEQYFGPGTRLTVT.

The chain couples TRBV6-5 to TRBJ2-2; D is perhaps TRBD1 (5 bases). Deletions cut 3 bases from V and 9 bases from J, with 8 bases between. Germline V CDR1 and CDR2: MNHEY, SVGAGI. The CDR3 is made up of 12 amino acids. In DNA, the CDR3 is TGTGCCAGCAGTTATCAGGGCCGGGAGCTGTTTTTT. Protein: CASSYQGRELFF.

This chain connects TRBV7-8 to TRBJ2-7; D is unclear. The CDR3 has 15 amino acids. CDR1 and CDR2 (germline): SGHVS, FQNEAQ. Trimming shortened V by 5 bases and J by 1 base, and 15 bases separated the two germline ends. CDR3 sequence (DNA): TGTGCCAGCAGCCCCCGGCCAGCCCAGTCCTACGAGCAGTACTTC. The encoded protein is CASSPRPAQSYEQYF.

The chain joins TRBV6-5 to TRBJ2-4; the match to TRBD2 covers 9 bases. The V gene end was trimmed by 4 bases and the J gene end by 0 bases; junction bases not matched to a gene: 13. In germline, CDR1 is MNHEY, CDR2 SVGAGI. This CDR3 spans 19 amino acids. This CDR3 is CASSSHLQTSGLAKNIQYF. DNA for the CDR3: TGTGCCAGCAGTTCCCACCTCCAGACTAGCGGTCTAGCCAAAAACATTCAGTACTTC.

This clonotype was picked up many times. This rearrangement joins TRBV20-1 to TRBJ2-2, with 8 bases identical to TRBD2. CDR1 and CDR2 (germline): DFQATT, SNEGSKA (reference sequence). The V and J ends lost 4 bases and 2 bases, in that order; junction bases with no gene match: 6. The CDR3 is made up of 15 amino acids. CDR3 protein: CSATLAGLNTGELFF. The DNA of the CDR3 is TGCAGTGCTACTCTAGCGGGCCTTAACACCGGGGAGCTGTTTTTT.